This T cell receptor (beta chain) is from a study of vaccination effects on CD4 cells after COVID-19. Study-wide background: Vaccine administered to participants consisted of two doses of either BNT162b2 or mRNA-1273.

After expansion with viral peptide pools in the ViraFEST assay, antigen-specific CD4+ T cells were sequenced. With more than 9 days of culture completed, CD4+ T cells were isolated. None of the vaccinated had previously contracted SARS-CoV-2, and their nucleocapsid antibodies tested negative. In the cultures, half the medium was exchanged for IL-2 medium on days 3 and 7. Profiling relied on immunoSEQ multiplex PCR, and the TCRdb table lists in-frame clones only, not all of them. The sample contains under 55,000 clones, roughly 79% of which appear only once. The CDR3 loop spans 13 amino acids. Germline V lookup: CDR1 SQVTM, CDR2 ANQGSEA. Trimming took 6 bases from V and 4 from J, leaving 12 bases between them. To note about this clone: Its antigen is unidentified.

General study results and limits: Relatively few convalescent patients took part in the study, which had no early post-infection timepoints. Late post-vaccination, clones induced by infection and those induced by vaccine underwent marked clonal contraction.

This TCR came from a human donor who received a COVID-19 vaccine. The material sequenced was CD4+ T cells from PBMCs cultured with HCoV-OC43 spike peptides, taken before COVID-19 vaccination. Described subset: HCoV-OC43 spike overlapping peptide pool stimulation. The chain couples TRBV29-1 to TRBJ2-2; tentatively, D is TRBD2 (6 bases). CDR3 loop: CSVGRGGTGELFF. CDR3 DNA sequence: TGCAGCGTGGGGCGGGGTGGCACCGGGGAGCTGTTTTTT.